A selection of T cell receptor beta chains follows, all from one sample in a study of blood T cell repertoires in COVID-19. Profiled with immunoSEQ multiplex PCR; TCRdb holds only in-frame clones, not every one. The table shows about 180,000 clones, with around 85% occurring only once. Specimen: peripheral blood. These receptors all come from a human donor with active or convalescent COVID-19. The donor label of this sample is uncertain. Each CDR3 is given with its conserved first and last residue. Each record gives: J gene, clone size, D gene, V gene, CDR3 DNA, CDR3 protein. The D gene is left open where the match is weak. The size entry is marked missing in some rows and otherwise reads once, few, many or a size class.

j_call: TRBJ2-6
clone_size: -
d_call: -
v_call: TRBV19
cdr3_nt: TGTGCCAGTAGTCTCCCAGGGTCTGGGGCCAACGTCCTGACTTTC
cdr3_aa: CASSLPGSGANVLTF

j_call: TRBJ2-3
clone_size: -
d_call: TRBD1
v_call: TRBV10-1
cdr3_nt: TGCGCCAGCAGTGGGGGCCAGGGGGCTCCGGGACCAGTGGCGACAGATACGCAGTATTTT
cdr3_aa: CASSGGQGAPGPVATDTQYF

j_call: TRBJ2-5
clone_size: -
d_call: -
v_call: TRBV2
cdr3_nt: TGTGCCAGCAGTGATGGTAGCGGAAGACAAGAGACCCAGTACTTC
cdr3_aa: CASSDGSGRQETQYF

j_call: TRBJ2-3
clone_size: -
d_call: -
v_call: TRBV28
cdr3_nt: TGTGCCAGCACCCCCGGGAGCACAGATACGCAGTATTTT
cdr3_aa: CASTPGSTDTQYF

j_call: TRBJ1-1
clone_size: -
d_call: -
v_call: TRBV9
cdr3_nt: TGTGCCAGCAGCCCATCCGGGAACACTGAAGCTTTCTTT
cdr3_aa: CASSPSGNTEAFF

j_call: TRBJ1-5
clone_size: -
d_call: TRBD1
v_call: TRBV19
cdr3_nt: TGTGCCAGTAGGGAATCTTCCGGGACAGCACGTATTAGCAATCAGCCCCAGCATTTT
cdr3_aa: CASRESSGTARISNQPQHF

j_call: TRBJ2-6
clone_size: -
d_call: -
v_call: TRBV28
cdr3_nt: TGTGCCAGCGGGGCTACCGGGGCCAACGTCCTGACTTTC
cdr3_aa: CASGATGANVLTF

j_call: TRBJ2-7
clone_size: -
d_call: -
v_call: TRBV5-1
cdr3_nt: TGCGCCAGCAGCCGTTCGGGACAAGCCTACGAGCAGTACTTC
cdr3_aa: CASSRSGQAYEQYF

j_call: TRBJ2-7
clone_size: -
d_call: TRBD1
v_call: TRBV30
cdr3_nt: TGTGCCTGGAGTGTAGGGGGCCGCTACGAGCAGTACTTC
cdr3_aa: CAWSVGGRYEQYF

j_call: TRBJ1-4
clone_size: -
d_call: TRBD1
v_call: TRBV2
cdr3_nt: TGTGCCAGCTCGGACAGGGGGCTAAATGAAAAACTGTTTTTT
cdr3_aa: CASSDRGLNEKLFF

j_call: TRBJ2-3
clone_size: -
d_call: TRBD1
v_call: TRBV5-1
cdr3_nt: TGCGCCAGCAGCTTGGACGGGACAGGGATGGATACGCAGTATTTT
cdr3_aa: CASSLDGTGMDTQYF

j_call: TRBJ1-4
clone_size: -
d_call: TRBD1
v_call: TRBV7-2
cdr3_nt: TGTGCCAGCAGCTTAGAGGGGTGGGGACAGGGCAAAAAACTGTTTTTT
cdr3_aa: CASSLEGWGQGKKLFF

j_call: TRBJ2-7
clone_size: -
d_call: TRBD2
v_call: TRBV18
cdr3_nt: TGTGCCAGCTCACCGAGCGGGAGACCTACCTACGAGCAGTACTTC
cdr3_aa: CASSPSGRPTYEQYF

j_call: TRBJ1-4
clone_size: few
d_call: -
v_call: TRBV2
cdr3_nt: TGTGCCAGCAGACAGGGCTACTCCTCTGAAAAACTGTTTTTT
cdr3_aa: CASRQGYSSEKLFF

j_call: TRBJ2-3
clone_size: -
d_call: -
v_call: TRBV20-1
cdr3_nt: TGCAGCGTGTATAACACAGATACGCAGTATTTT
cdr3_aa: CSVYNTDTQYF

j_call: TRBJ2-2
clone_size: -
d_call: -
v_call: TRBV5-4
cdr3_nt: TGTGCCAGCAGCTTGGTCTATGGTCGCATGAACACCGGGGAGCTGTTTTTT
cdr3_aa: CASSLVYGRMNTGELFF

j_call: TRBJ2-5
clone_size: -
d_call: -
v_call: TRBV7-9
cdr3_nt: TGTGCCAGCAGACTACGGGATTTCCAAGAGACCCAGTACTTC
cdr3_aa: CASRLRDFQETQYF

j_call: TRBJ2-2
clone_size: -
d_call: TRBD1
v_call: TRBV5-1
cdr3_nt: TGCGCCAGCTCGTCTGGGACAGGGACCGGGGAGCTGTTTTTT
cdr3_aa: CASSSGTGTGELFF

j_call: TRBJ1-6
clone_size: -
d_call: -
v_call: TRBV7-9
cdr3_nt: TGTGCCAGCAGCTCAGGGACTCGGAATTCACCCCTCCACTTT
cdr3_aa: CASSSGTRNSPLHF

j_call: TRBJ2-3
clone_size: -
d_call: TRBD2
v_call: TRBV6-2/TRBV6-3
cdr3_nt: TGTGCCAGCAGTTTGCCGGGACTAGCGAGGCATGATACGCAGTATTTT
cdr3_aa: CASSLPGLARHDTQYF

j_call: TRBJ2-3
clone_size: -
d_call: TRBD2
v_call: TRBV7-6
cdr3_nt: TGTGCCAGCAGCTTGCAAGCGGGGGGCACAGATACGCAGTATTTT
cdr3_aa: CASSLQAGGTDTQYF

j_call: TRBJ2-1
clone_size: -
d_call: TRBD2
v_call: TRBV2
cdr3_nt: TGTGCCAGCAGTCGTTGGAGCGGGGGGGCGGGGAATGAGCAGTTCTTC
cdr3_aa: CASSRWSGGAGNEQFF

j_call: TRBJ2-1
clone_size: few
d_call: TRBD2
v_call: TRBV18
cdr3_nt: TGTGCCAGCTCAGTGTCTAGCGGGGGTCCTGAGCAGTTCTTC
cdr3_aa: CASSVSSGGPEQFF

j_call: TRBJ1-3
clone_size: -
d_call: -
v_call: TRBV28
cdr3_nt: TGTGCCAGCAGTTTCGGACAGGGAAACACCATATATTTT
cdr3_aa: CASSFGQGNTIYF

j_call: TRBJ1-5
clone_size: -
d_call: TRBD1
v_call: TRBV27
cdr3_nt: TGTGCCAGCAGAGGGGTTAAGGGGGCGATTAGCAATCAGCCCCAGCATTTT
cdr3_aa: CASRGVKGAISNQPQHF

j_call: TRBJ2-7
clone_size: -
d_call: -
v_call: TRBV11-2
cdr3_nt: TGTGCCAGCAGCTTCGGTGGGTCCCGGGGTCTCTCCTACGAGCAGTACTTC
cdr3_aa: CASSFGGSRGLSYEQYF

j_call: TRBJ1-1
clone_size: -
d_call: TRBD1
v_call: TRBV7-9
cdr3_nt: TGTGCCAGCAGCTTAGCGATGGACAGGAGTGCTTTCTTT
cdr3_aa: CASSLAMDRSAFF

j_call: TRBJ2-2
clone_size: few
d_call: -
v_call: TRBV28
cdr3_nt: TGTGCCAGCAGTTTATACACGAACACCGGGGAGCTGTTTTTT
cdr3_aa: CASSLYTNTGELFF

j_call: TRBJ1-1
clone_size: -
d_call: -
v_call: TRBV6-5
cdr3_nt: TGTGCCAGCAGTTACTCGAACGGGAAAACTGAAGCTTTCTTT
cdr3_aa: CASSYSNGKTEAFF

j_call: TRBJ2-2
clone_size: -
d_call: -
v_call: TRBV19
cdr3_nt: TGTGCCAGTGCGGGAACATTGAACACCGGGGAGCTGTTTTTT
cdr3_aa: CASAGTLNTGELFF

j_call: TRBJ1-2
clone_size: -
d_call: -
v_call: TRBV5-6
cdr3_nt: TGTGCCAGCGCTAAGTATGAGTCAGGGGCCAACTATGGCTACACCTTC
cdr3_aa: CASAKYESGANYGYTF

j_call: TRBJ1-1
clone_size: -
d_call: TRBD1
v_call: TRBV6-5
cdr3_nt: TGTGCCAGCAGTTTTGGACAGGATGATGAAGCTTTCTTT
cdr3_aa: CASSFGQDDEAFF

j_call: TRBJ1-1
clone_size: -
d_call: TRBD1
v_call: TRBV4-1
cdr3_nt: TGCGCCAGCAGGTCGGGACAGGGGGCTGAAGCTTTCTTT
cdr3_aa: CASRSGQGAEAFF

j_call: TRBJ2-7
clone_size: -
d_call: TRBD2
v_call: TRBV3-1/TRBV3-2
cdr3_nt: TGTGCCAGCAGCCTAGCGGGGGGCCGCCTCAATGGGCAGTACTTC
cdr3_aa: CASSLAGGRLNGQYF

j_call: TRBJ2-2
clone_size: -
d_call: -
v_call: TRBV19
cdr3_nt: TGTGCCAGTAGTCCCCTTTTCGGGGAGCTGTTTTTT
cdr3_aa: CASSPLFGELFF

j_call: TRBJ2-2
clone_size: -
d_call: TRBD2
v_call: TRBV6-6
cdr3_nt: TGTGCCAGCAGTTACCCCGCGGGGGTCTACACCGGGGAGCTGTTTTTT
cdr3_aa: CASSYPAGVYTGELFF

j_call: TRBJ2-1
clone_size: once
d_call: TRBD2
v_call: TRBV5-1
cdr3_nt: TGCGCCAGCACTCAGGGCGGGAGAGTAGGGAACAATGAGCAGTTCTTC
cdr3_aa: CASTQGGRVGNNEQFF

j_call: TRBJ2-3
clone_size: many
d_call: -
v_call: TRBV2
cdr3_nt: TGTGCCAGCAGTCCCGGGACAAGCAGCACAGATACGCAGTATTTT
cdr3_aa: CASSPGTSSTDTQYF

j_call: TRBJ2-5
clone_size: once
d_call: TRBD2
v_call: TRBV5-7
cdr3_nt: TGTGCCAGCATCTGGTGGCGGGAGCAAGAGACCCAGTACTTC
cdr3_aa: CASIWWREQETQYF

j_call: TRBJ1-3
clone_size: -
d_call: -
v_call: TRBV5-6
cdr3_nt: TGTGCCAGCAGCCCCGGGAGGCTAACCCCCATATATTTT
cdr3_aa: CASSPGRLTPIYF

j_call: TRBJ2-7
clone_size: -
d_call: TRBD1
v_call: TRBV5-8
cdr3_nt: TGTGCCAGCAGCCAACCTAGGGGGCTCTCCTACGAGCAGTACTTC
cdr3_aa: CASSQPRGLSYEQYF

j_call: TRBJ2-3
clone_size: -
d_call: -
v_call: TRBV21-1
cdr3_nt: TGTGCCAGTCGGGACAGGCTGGTCATGGATACGCAGTATTTT
cdr3_aa: CASRDRLVMDTQYF

j_call: TRBJ2-1
clone_size: -
d_call: TRBD1
v_call: TRBV6-4
cdr3_nt: TGTGCCAGCAGTGAAAGGACAGGGGCCTACAATGAGCAGTTCTTC
cdr3_aa: CASSERTGAYNEQFF

j_call: TRBJ2-1
clone_size: -
d_call: -
v_call: TRBV15
cdr3_nt: TGTGCCACCAGGGGTGGACTACCCGACTACAATGAGCAGTTCTTC
cdr3_aa: CATRGGLPDYNEQFF

j_call: TRBJ1-4
clone_size: -
d_call: TRBD1
v_call: TRBV28
cdr3_nt: TGTGCCAGCAGAAAACGACAGGGACATAATGAAAAACTGTTTTTT
cdr3_aa: CASRKRQGHNEKLFF

j_call: TRBJ2-5
clone_size: -
d_call: -
v_call: TRBV5-4
cdr3_nt: TGTGCCAGCAGCTTGGGGGGCCAGGTTCGAGAGACCCAGTACTTC
cdr3_aa: CASSLGGQVRETQYF

j_call: TRBJ2-3
clone_size: -
d_call: TRBD2
v_call: TRBV6-2/TRBV6-3
cdr3_nt: TGTGCCAGCAGTAAAAGACTAGCGGGGGTATACCCAGATACGCAGTATTTT
cdr3_aa: CASSKRLAGVYPDTQYF

j_call: TRBJ2-7
clone_size: -
d_call: TRBD2
v_call: TRBV28
cdr3_nt: TGTGCCAGCAGACCTAGCGGGGGGGCCTACGAGCAGTACTTC
cdr3_aa: CASRPSGGAYEQYF